The 16 T cell receptor beta chains below come from one sample, sequenced in a study of cytomegalovirus exposure and HLA in healthy donors. Primers for the PCR totalled 60 Vbeta and 13 Jbeta. TCRdb's table, derived via immunoSEQ multiplex PCR, lists solely in-frame clones and lacks some. Of some 200,000 clones in the sample, about four fifths were seen once. The sample was PBMCs. These receptors originate from a woman aged 45-65 years in good health and CMV-seropositive.

The table lists this clone with a count of one. Relative to the germline gene, one junction end is altered; a read error may explain this. The chain couples TRBV5-1 to TRBJ2-1; TRBD1 aligns across 7 bases. CDR1 and CDR2 from the germline V gene are SGHRS and YFSETQ. The CDR3 is made up of 11 amino acids. The CDR3, as DNA: TGTGCCAGCAGCTTACAGGGGGAGCAGTTCTTC. This gives the protein CASSLQGEQFF. Full variable domain (outside the CDR3, taken from reference TRBV5-1 and TRBJ2-1): KAGVTQTPRYLIKTRGQQVTLSCSPISGHRSVSWYQQTPGQGLQFLFEYFSETQRNKGNFPGRFSGRQFSNSRSEMNVSTLELGDSALYLCASSLQGEQFFGPGTRLTVL.

This chain joins TRBV6-5 and TRBJ2-3, with 12 bases matching TRBD2. Germline CDR1 and CDR2: MNHEY and SVGAGI. The V and J ends lost 4 bases and 5 bases, in that order; junction bases with no gene match: 7. The CDR3 loop spans 16 amino acids. The CDR3 nucleotides read TGTGCCAGCAGTTCTCGGACTAGCGGGGCATTAGATACGCAGTATTTT. Its translation: CASSSRTSGALDTQYF.

This chain links TRBV19 with TRBJ1-6; the D gene is possibly TRBD1 (5 bases). This CDR3 is 15 amino acids long. CDR1 is LNHDA, CDR2 SQIVND, per germline (reference sequence). Trimming took off 1 base at V and 9 bases at J, with 13 bases between the two ends. The CDR3 loop is CASSIGRDGSSPLHF. Written as DNA, the CDR3 is TGTGCCAGTAGTATAGGGAGGGACGGATCTTCACCCCTCCACTTT.

The chain joins TRBV10-3 to TRBJ2-1, with 8 bases that match TRBD1. The CDR3 length is 14 residues. Looked up from germline, CDR1 is ENHRY and CDR2 is SYGVKD. The V and J ends lost 6 bases and 8 bases, in that order; junction bases with no gene match: 9. CDR3 DNA sequence: TGTGCCATCAGGATCGGACAGGGTGTGGATGAGCAGTTCTTC. Its translation: CAIRIGQGVDEQFF.

This clone was observed a few times. The V call is TRBV7-9, the J call TRBJ2-1; D gene uncertain. The CDR3 sequence is 13 residues long. V lost 5 bases and J 4 bases, leaving 9 bases between the germline ends. The germline CDR1 and CDR2 sequences are SEHNR and FQNEAQ (reference sequence). The CDR3 sequence: CASSPRAYNEQFF. In DNA, the CDR3 is TGTGCCAGCAGCCCCCGAGCTTACAATGAGCAGTTCTTC.

Regarding this clone: At one end, the junction sequence differs from germline, possibly due to a read error. V gene TRBV5-1 combines with J gene TRBJ2-7; no clear D gene. Germline assignment: CDR1 SGHRS and CDR2 YFSETQ. The CDR3 contains 12 residues. The CDR3: CASSLRTNEQYF. CDR3 sequence (DNA): TGTGCCAGCAGCTTAAGAACAAACGAGCAGTACTTC.

This chain connects TRBV2 to TRBJ1-5; 12 bases align to TRBD1. The CDR3 spans 16 residues. CDR1 is SNHLY and CDR2 is FYNNEI in the germline V gene. V was clipped by 5 bases and J by 6 bases; unmatched bases: 8. The CDR3 DNA reads as TGTGCCAGCAGTTGGGGACAGGGGGCGGCGGGTCAGCCCCAGCATTTT. Translation gives CASSWGQGAAGQPQHF.

The CDR3 coding sequence is TGTGCCAGCAGCGAGATCCTTGGGACAGGGAACACTGAAGCTTTCTTT. Amino acids: CASSEILGTGNTEAFF. The chain employs TRBV7-9 and TRBJ1-1, with 8 bases matching TRBD1. Germline V gene lookup returns CDR1 SEHNR and CDR2 FQNEAQ (reference sequence). The CDR3 extends over 16 amino acids. The V and J ends lost 5 bases and 1 base, in that order; junction bases with no gene match: 9.

The chain recombines TRBV2 with TRBJ2-7, with 10 bases matching TRBD2. This CDR3 region has 15 residues. With V trimmed by 8 bases and J by 1 base, 8 bases remained unmatched. Germline CDR1 SNHLY, CDR2 FYNNEI. The chain's CDR3 is CASYSSGGPSYEQYF. In DNA form, the CDR3 reads TGTGCCAGCTACTCTAGCGGGGGCCCATCCTACGAGCAGTACTTC.

V is TRBV28 and J is TRBJ2-7; 8 bases agree with TRBD2. In germline, CDR1 is MDHEN, CDR2 SYDVKM. Unmatched junction bases numbered 8, after V lost 6 bases and J lost 1 base. CDR3 size: 15 residues. CDR3 loop: CASRSPGGASYEQYF. The CDR3 DNA sequence: TGTGCCAGCAGATCCCCGGGGGGGGCTTCCTACGAGCAGTACTTC.

The V gene is TRBV11-2, the J gene TRBJ2-1; TRBD2 matches at 13 bases. This CDR3 spans 17 amino acids. Germline V gene data show CDR1 as SGHAT and CDR2 as FQNNGV. With 4 bases clipped from V and 1 base from J, the junction kept 4 bases outside the gene matches. The CDR3 reads CASSSPTSGGSYNEQFF. CDR3 bases: TGTGCCAGCAGCTCGCCGACTAGCGGGGGGTCCTACAATGAGCAGTTCTTC.

The J gene is TRBJ2-3, the V gene TRBV7-3, with D maybe TRBD1 (6 bases). CDR3 length: 14 residues. Trimming removed 1 base from V and 4 bases from J, with 9 bases in between. Germline V CDR1 and CDR2: SGHTA, FQGTGA. In DNA, the CDR3 is TGTGCCAGCAGCTTAAGGGACATGGCAGATACGCAGTATTTT. Amino acids: CASSLRDMADTQYF.

The chain is built from TRBV5-1 and TRBJ2-5, with 8 positions matching TRBD1. The DNA end is more similar to TRBJ2-7, so the J call may be wrong. The CDR3 runs to 13 residues. Germline assignment: CDR1 SGHRS and CDR2 YFSETQ. The CDR3 loop is CASSQDRVDEQYF. The CDR3 DNA reads as TGCGCCAGCAGCCAGGACAGGGTTGACGAGCAGTACTTC.

The rearrangement uses TRBV5-8 and TRBJ1-2; D unclear. This CDR3 has 13 residues. The V and J ends lost 6 bases and 4 bases respectively, with 13 bases between them. From germline, CDR1 is SGHTS and CDR2 YDEGEE. The CDR3 sequence is CASTRPGFYGYTF. CDR3 sequence (DNA): TGTGCCAGCACCAGACCGGGGTTCTATGGCTACACCTTC.

The gene calls are TRBV25-1 and TRBJ1-2; 10 bases line up with TRBD1. Germline CDR1 reads MGHDK; CDR2 reads SYGVNS. The CDR3 covers 14 residues. J gave up 2 bases and V 6 bases, and 3 bases lay outside the gene matches. The CDR3 is CASRGDRGNYGYTF. CDR3 nucleotides: TGTGCCAGCAGGGGGGACAGGGGAAACTATGGCTACACCTTC.

The J gene is TRBJ1-1, the V gene TRBV7-9, with D perhaps matching TRBD1 (6 bases). V was shortened by 2 bases and J by 2 bases, with 12 bases between the two germline ends. This CDR3 spans 15 amino acids. Germline V gene data show CDR1 as SEHNR and CDR2 as FQNEAQ (reference sequence). CDR3 in amino acids: CASSLLQGTNTEAFF. DNA of the CDR3: TGTGCCAGCAGCTTATTACAGGGAACAAACACTGAAGCTTTCTTT. The full variable domain, completed using reference TRBV7-9 and TRBJ1-1, is DTGVSQNPRHKITKRGQNVTFRCDPISEHNRLYWYRQTLGQGPEFLTYFQNEAQLEKSRLLSDRFSAERPKGSFSTLEIQRTEQGDSAMYLCASSLLQGTNTEAFFGQGTRLTVV.